This T cell receptor beta chain came from a study of blood T cells in healthy people across ages. Together with a sample-barcoded 5' primer, a J-beta primer mix was included in a second PCR lasting about 7 to 11 cycles. TCRdb independently ran MiXCR on the 5' RACE reads; one entry per CDR3 protein. The repertoire holds 800,000 to 1,300,000 distinct CDR3 sequences, with roughly a quarter as singletons. Germline lookup yields CDR1 LGHNA and CDR2 YSLEER. Trimming left V 0 bases short and J 7 bases short, with 15 bases between. The CDR3 is 15 amino acids. This sample also appeared in a second study, on T cells of mothers and their children.

Sequenced: blood. This chain links TRBV4-3 with TRBJ2-5; no reliable D call. This TCR was recovered from a girl aged 2 to 9 in good health. The CDR3 is CASSQELVDWGTQYF. The CDR3 coding sequence is TGCGCCAGCAGCCAAGAACTCGTGGATTGGGGGACCCAGTACTTC.